The 15 T cell receptor beta chains below all came from one sample that was sequenced in a study of identical twins. TCRdb recomputed calls from the 5' RACE reads with MiXCR, one row per CDR3 protein. The sample consists of about 1.7 million distinct CDR3 sequences, around 33% of them appearing once. Sequencing was performed on cord blood. These receptors were obtained from a newborn girl in good health.

The table lists this clonotype with a few counts. The chain carries TRBV20-1 and TRBJ1-2, with a possible D match to TRBD1 (5 bases). V lost 5 bases and J 0 bases, leaving 10 bases between the germline ends. The CDR3 runs to 13 residues. In germline, CDR1 is DFQATT, CDR2 SNEGSKA (reference sequence). The CDR3 sequence is CSADDRSNYGYTF. CDR3 in DNA: TGCAGTGCTGACGACAGATCTAACTATGGCTACACCTTC.

V and J are TRBV11-2 and TRBJ2-3; D might be TRBD1 (5 bases). The length of the CDR3 is 17 residues. The germline CDR1 and CDR2 sequences are SGHAT and FQNNGV. Trimming cost V 7 bases and J 2 bases, with 22 bases left between them. The CDR3 is CASTEWGGNTNTDTQYF. For the CDR3, the DNA is TGTGCCAGCACCGAATGGGGCGGAAATACTAACACAGATACGCAGTATTTT.

This clonotype has only a few counts. V is TRBV7-9 and J is TRBJ1-4; D remains unclear. Germline loops: CDR1 SEHNR, CDR2 FQNEAQ (reference sequence). This CDR3 has 16 amino acids. V shed 3 bases and J shed 0 bases, with 11 bases lying between them. The CDR3 spells CASSFGRGATNEKLFF. CDR3 bases: TGTGCCAGCAGCTTTGGACGGGGAGCAACTAATGAAAAACTGTTTTTT.

The chain employs TRBV20-1 and TRBJ2-5; tentative D call: TRBD2 (6 bases). The DNA end is more similar to TRBJ2-7, so the J call may be wrong. The CDR3 consists of 16 residues. Germline CDR1 reads DFQATT; CDR2 reads SNEGSKA (reference sequence). CDR3 amino acids: CSASGRARASVYEQYF. DNA for the CDR3: TGCAGTGCTAGCGGCAGGGCAAGGGCTAGCGTATACGAGCAGTACTTC.

CDR3 loop: CASGNYNEQYF. The CDR3 DNA follows: TGTGCTAGTGGAAACTACAATGAGCAGTACTTC. This chain links TRBV12-5 with TRBJ2-7; no reliable D call. V shed 6 bases and J shed 7 bases, with 10 bases lying between them. CDR1 LGHNT and CDR2 FRNRAP come from the germline V gene. There are 11 residues in the CDR3.

This chain uses TRBV30 with TRBJ2-7, with 10 positions matching TRBD1. This CDR3 is 13 amino acids long. Germline trimming cut 6 bases from V and 6 bases from J; bases unmatched to any gene: 8. CDR1 is GTSNPN and CDR2 is SVGIG in the germline V gene (reference sequence). CDR3 DNA: TGTGCCTGCCTCTGGGACAGGGGACGCGAGCAGTACTTC. Amino acid sequence: CACLWDRGREQYF.

The rearrangement uses TRBV10-2 and TRBJ1-5; weak D call: TRBD1 (5 bases). CDR1 is WSHSY and CDR2 is SAAADI in the germline V gene. The CDR3 totals 15 residues. V was shortened by 2 bases and J by 5 bases, with 13 bases between the two germline ends. CDR3 protein: CASSELAGNYQPQHF. CDR3 nucleotides: TGCGCCAGCAGTGAGCTGGCAGGGAATTATCAGCCCCAGCATTTT.

This clonotype was detected a few times. V gene TRBV25-1 combines with J gene TRBJ1-4; the D is unclear. V was pared by 0 bases and J by 12 bases, with 14 bases between. Germline V lookup: CDR1 MGHDK, CDR2 SYGVNS. The CDR3 runs 14 residues. Here the CDR3 reads CASSEYHPPRELFF. The CDR3, as DNA: TGTGCCAGCAGTGAATACCACCCTCCCCGGGAACTGTTTTTT.

As for this clonotype: One end of the junction fails to match germline, which may point to a read error. The chain uses TRBV6-5 and TRBJ1-6; D perhaps matches TRBD1 (5 bases). In germline, CDR1 is MNHEY, CDR2 SVGAGI. CDR3 length equals 14 residues. CDR3 sequence: CACSGGREISPLHF. The CDR3 DNA reads TGTGCCTGCAGCGGGGGGAGGGAGATTTCACCCCTCCACTTT.

The CDR3 nucleotides read TGTGCCAGCAGCTTAGAAGGCAGTAGGAACTATGGCTACACCTTC. Translation gives CASSLEGSRNYGYTF. The chain links TRBV11-2 to TRBJ1-2; no firm D call. V gave up 0 bases and J gave up 2 bases, with 10 bases separating them. CDR1 and CDR2 (germline): SGHAT, FQNNGV. The CDR3 is 15 residues long.

The chain is built from TRBV6-1 and TRBJ1-1, with a possible D match to TRBD1 (6 bases). This CDR3 region has 15 residues. V shed 3 bases and J shed 4 bases, with 15 bases lying between them. In germline, CDR1 is MNHNS, CDR2 SASEGT. The CDR3 loop reads CASSEFGGASTEAFF. Written as DNA, the CDR3 is TGTGCCAGCAGTGAGTTTGGGGGGGCGAGCACTGAAGCTTTCTTT.

The rearrangement uses TRBV27 and TRBJ2-1, with D perhaps being TRBD1 or TRBD2 (5 bases each). CDR1 and CDR2 from the germline V gene are MNHEY and SMNVEV (reference sequence). This CDR3 region has 16 residues. V lost 0 bases and J 4 bases, leaving 13 bases between the germline ends. The chain's CDR3 is CASSLSVGERYNEQFF. The CDR3 DNA reads as TGTGCCAGCAGTTTATCGGTGGGGGAGCGGTACAATGAGCAGTTCTTC.

This clonotype was seen a handful of times. This rearrangement joins TRBV7-2 to TRBJ2-1; the match to TRBD1 covers 8 bases. Germline trimming cut 1 base from V and 8 bases from J; bases unmatched to any gene: 10. In germline, CDR1 is SGHTA, CDR2 FQGNSA. The CDR3 consists of 16 residues. Here the CDR3 DNA reads TGTGCCAGCAGCTTAGAGGACAGGGCGCCCTTCGATGAGCAGTTCTTC. Its translation is CASSLEDRAPFDEQFF.

The chain joins TRBV4-2 to TRBJ2-3, with TRBD2 matching 7 bases. V trimming: 3 bases; J trimming: 2 bases; junction bases outside the gene matches: 8. The CDR3 is 16 amino acids. From germline, CDR1 is LGHNA and CDR2 YNFKEQ. The CDR3 region has the DNA TGTGCCAGCAGCCACCTAGCGGAGCGCCCCACAGATACGCAGTATTTT. Amino acids: CASSHLAERPTDTQYF.

The J gene is TRBJ2-1, the V gene TRBV28; 8 positions match TRBD1. This CDR3 contains 13 residues. Trimming took 5 bases from V and 9 from J; bases not matched to a gene: 6. Germline lookup yields CDR1 MDHEN and CDR2 SYDVKM. The CDR3 DNA follows: TGTGCCAGCAGTACGGACAGGGCGGGTGAGCAGTTCTTC. This encodes CASSTDRAGEQFF.